Reported below is one T cell receptor beta chain. Antigen unknown. Nominally healthy donors were sampled, though unrecorded immune exposures were likely. Primers included in the PCR were 60 Vbeta and 13 Jbeta primers. The assay was immunoSEQ multiplex PCR, and TCRdb's table has in-frame clones only and misses some. This sample's clone table lists about 70,000 clones. These data belong to a study of cytomegalovirus exposure and HLA in healthy donors. Findings and limits, study-wide: In an earlier analysis, productive rearrangement rates for most beta V segments clustered near 87% or 30%. Accurate prediction of most subjects' HLA-A and HLA-B alleles from TCR beta sequences was reported. Later analysis associated a missense DCLRE1C variant with TCR beta V- and J-gene trimming.

This receptor was identified in a woman aged 25 to 39 in good health and CMV-seronegative. Sample: PBMCs.

The CDR3 here is CSVRQGWTDQPQHF. The CDR3 coding sequence is TGCAGCGTTCGACAGGGATGGACGGACCAGCCCCAGCATTTT. This chain uses TRBV29-1 with TRBJ1-5, with 7 bases fitting TRBD1. V trimming: 5 bases; J trimming: 7 bases; junction bases outside the gene matches: 11. Germline V gene data show CDR1 as SQVTM and CDR2 as ANQGSEA. The CDR3 loop spans 14 amino acids.